The 10 T cell receptor beta chains below come from one sample, sequenced in a study of tumor T cells in aggressive B-cell lymphoma. TCRdb keeps only in-frame clones here, not all; method: immunoSEQ multiplex PCR. The sample holds approximately 10,000 clones; around 85% are singletons and the top ten take approximately 4.3%. The material sequenced was tumor tissue. All receptors derive from an adult with diffuse large B cell lymphoma.

The genes are TRBV2 and TRBJ2-1; 12 bases are shared with TRBD2. This CDR3 is 16 amino acids long. Germline CDR1 is SNHLY and CDR2 is FYNNEI. V lost 5 bases to trimming and J lost 7 bases; unmatched junction nucleotides: 9. CDR3 sequence (DNA): TGTGCCAGCAGTAATCCTAGCGGGAGGGCCGGAAATGAGCAGTTCTTC. Its translation: CASSNPSGRAGNEQFF.

The V call is TRBV29-1, the J call TRBJ2-7; the match to TRBD2 covers 8 bases. This CDR3 has 15 residues. The junction had 11 bases not matched to a gene; V was cut back by 5 bases and J by 2 bases. CDR1 SQVTM and CDR2 ANQGSEA come from the germline V gene. The CDR3 here is CSVNPGGGNPYEQYF. The CDR3 DNA sequence: TGCAGCGTTAATCCGGGAGGGGGGAACCCCTACGAGCAGTACTTC.

V and J are TRBV6-1 and TRBJ1-5; the match to TRBD1 covers 8 bases. The V and J ends lost 5 bases and 5 bases, in that order; junction bases with no gene match: 2. The germline V gene has CDR1 MNHNS and CDR2 SASEGT. This CDR3 spans 13 amino acids. In nucleotides, the CDR3 is TGTGCCAGCAGTTTGACAGGGGATCAGCCCCAGCATTTT. It yields the protein CASSLTGDQPQHF.

A few counts support this clone. V and J are TRBV10-3 and TRBJ1-1, with D perhaps TRBD1 (5 bases). In germline, CDR1 is ENHRY, CDR2 SYGVKD. The CDR3 consists of 13 residues. Trimming removed 4 bases from V and 4 bases from J, with 10 bases in between. CDR3 loop: CAISVDTGTEAFF. For the CDR3, the DNA is TGTGCCATCAGTGTGGACACCGGCACTGAAGCTTTCTTT.

This chain connects TRBV25-1 to TRBJ2-7, with 10 nucleotides matching TRBD2. The V and J ends lost 4 bases and 5 bases, in that order; junction bases with no gene match: 8. CDR3 length: 15 residues. The germline V gene has CDR1 MGHDK and CDR2 SYGVNS. The CDR3 sequence: CASSGAGGRRNEQYF. CDR3 in DNA: TGTGCCAGCAGTGGAGCGGGAGGGCGTCGCAACGAGCAGTACTTC.

V is TRBV29-1 and J is TRBJ2-1; 14 positions match TRBD2. The CDR3 length is 16 residues. J gave up 7 bases and V 2 bases, and 7 bases lay outside the gene matches. Germline CDR1 reads SQVTM; CDR2 reads ANQGSEA. The CDR3 region has the DNA TGCAGCGTTGAACGACTAGCGGGAGGGCCAGGGAATGAGCAGTTCTTC. This gives the protein CSVERLAGGPGNEQFF.

On this clone: Relative to the germline gene, one junction end is altered; a read error may explain this. The V and J genes are TRBV13 and TRBJ2-5, with 10 bases fitting TRBD1. The germline V gene encodes CDR1 PRHDT and CDR2 FYEKMQ (reference sequence). CDR3 length equals 15 residues. The CDR3 bases are TGTGCCAGCAGCCGATCCGGGACAGGGGCAGAGATCCAGTACTTC. Translating gives CASSRSGTGAEIQYF.

V and J are TRBV14 and TRBJ2-1, with a weak D call TRBD2 (5 bases). Germline V gene lookup returns CDR1 SGHDN and CDR2 FVKESK. The CDR3 extends over 11 amino acids. V dropped 4 bases and J dropped 15 bases, with 13 bases sitting between them. The chain's CDR3 is CASSPGIAWFF. CDR3 sequence (DNA): TGTGCCAGCAGCCCAGGAATAGCGTGGTTCTTC.

The V gene is TRBV9, the J gene TRBJ2-7; 9 positions match TRBD1. Germline trimming cut 4 bases from V and 11 bases from J; bases unmatched to any gene: 10. Germline CDR1 and CDR2: SGDLS and YYNGEE. This CDR3 has 13 amino acids. For the CDR3, the DNA is TGTGCCAGCAGCCCCAGGGGACAGGGTATGGAGTACTTC. This codes for CASSPRGQGMEYF.

V gene TRBV27 combines with J gene TRBJ1-5, with D maybe TRBD1 (5 bases). The J call is in doubt because the DNA end fits TRBJ2-3 better. Looked up from germline, CDR1 is MNHEY and CDR2 is SMNVEV (reference sequence). The CDR3 spans 14 residues. The CDR3 DNA sequence: TGTGCCAGCAGAGTAGGGGCAAGCAATCAGCCCCAGTATTTT. This gives the protein CASRVGASNQPQYF.